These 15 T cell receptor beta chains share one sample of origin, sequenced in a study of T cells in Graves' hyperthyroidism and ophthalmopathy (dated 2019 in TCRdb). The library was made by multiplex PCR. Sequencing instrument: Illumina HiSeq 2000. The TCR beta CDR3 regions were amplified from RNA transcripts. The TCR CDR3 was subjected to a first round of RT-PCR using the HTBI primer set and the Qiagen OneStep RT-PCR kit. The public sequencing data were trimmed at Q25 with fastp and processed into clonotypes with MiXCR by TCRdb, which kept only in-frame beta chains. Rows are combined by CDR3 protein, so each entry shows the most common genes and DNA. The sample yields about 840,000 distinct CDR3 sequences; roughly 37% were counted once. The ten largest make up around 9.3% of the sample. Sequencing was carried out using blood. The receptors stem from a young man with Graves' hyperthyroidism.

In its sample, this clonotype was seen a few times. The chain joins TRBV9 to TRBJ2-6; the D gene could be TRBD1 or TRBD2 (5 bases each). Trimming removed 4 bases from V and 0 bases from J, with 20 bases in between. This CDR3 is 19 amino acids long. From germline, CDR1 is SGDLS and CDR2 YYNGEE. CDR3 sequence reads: CASSFPREPLDSGANVLTF. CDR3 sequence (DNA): TGTGCCAGCAGCTTCCCCAGGGAGCCTCTCGACTCTGGGGCCAACGTCCTGACTTTC. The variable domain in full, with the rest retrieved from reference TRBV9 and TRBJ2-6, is DSGVTQTPKHLITATGQRVTLRCSPRSGDLSVYWYQQSLDQGLQFLIQYYNGEERAKGNILERFSAQQFPDLHSELNLSSLELGDSALYFCASSFPREPLDSGANVLTFGAGSRLTVL.

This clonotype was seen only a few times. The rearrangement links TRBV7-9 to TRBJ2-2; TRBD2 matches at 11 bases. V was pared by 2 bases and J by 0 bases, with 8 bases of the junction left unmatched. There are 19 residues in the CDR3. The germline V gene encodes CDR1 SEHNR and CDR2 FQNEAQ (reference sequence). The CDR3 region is CASSLPTSGSNANTGELFF. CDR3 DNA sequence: TGTGCCAGCAGCTTACCCACTAGCGGGAGCAACGCGAACACCGGGGAGCTGTTTTTT.

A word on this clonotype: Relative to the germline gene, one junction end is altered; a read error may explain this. This CDR3 reads CASSGAGSGTEVFF. The CDR3 DNA reads as TGTGCCAGCAGCGGGGCGGGGAGCGGAACTGAAGTTTTCTTT. The V and J genes are TRBV2 and TRBJ1-1; possibly TRBD1 for D (5 bases). CDR3 length: 14 residues. Germline assignment: CDR1 SNHLY and CDR2 FYNNEI.

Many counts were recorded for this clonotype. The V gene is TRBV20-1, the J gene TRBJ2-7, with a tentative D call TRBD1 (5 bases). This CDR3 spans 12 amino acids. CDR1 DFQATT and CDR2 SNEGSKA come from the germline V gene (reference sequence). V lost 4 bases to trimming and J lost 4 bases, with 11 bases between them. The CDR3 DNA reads TGCAGTGCTACATGGGCAGGGTACGAGCAGTACTTC. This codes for CSATWAGYEQYF.

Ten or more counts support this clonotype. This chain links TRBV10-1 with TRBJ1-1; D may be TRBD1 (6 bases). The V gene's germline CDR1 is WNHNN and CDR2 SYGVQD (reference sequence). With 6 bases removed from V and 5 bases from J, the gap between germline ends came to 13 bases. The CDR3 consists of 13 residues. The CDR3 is CASSPPGATEAFF. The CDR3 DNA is TGCGCCAGCAGCCCCCCGGGGGCAACTGAAGCTTTCTTT.

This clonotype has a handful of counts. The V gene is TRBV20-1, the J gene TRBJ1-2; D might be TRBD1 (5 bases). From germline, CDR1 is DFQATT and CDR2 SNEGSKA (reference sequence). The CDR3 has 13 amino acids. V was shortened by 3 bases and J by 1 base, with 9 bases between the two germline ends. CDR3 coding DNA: TGCAGTGCTAGCTTGGGGGTTAACTATGGCTACACCTTC. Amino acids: CSASLGVNYGYTF.

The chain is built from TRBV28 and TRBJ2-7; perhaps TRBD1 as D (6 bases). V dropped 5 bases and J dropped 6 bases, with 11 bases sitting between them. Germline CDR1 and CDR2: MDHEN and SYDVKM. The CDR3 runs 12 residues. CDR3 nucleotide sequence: TGTGCCAGCAGTCACCAGGGGCGCGAGCAGTACTTC. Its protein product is CASSHQGREQYF. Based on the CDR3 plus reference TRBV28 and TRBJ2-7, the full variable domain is DVKVTQSSRYLVKRTGEKVFLECVQDMDHENMFWYRQDPGLGLRLIYFSYDVKMKEKGDIPEGYSVSREKKERFSLILESASTNQTSMYLCASSHQGREQYFGPGTRLTVT.

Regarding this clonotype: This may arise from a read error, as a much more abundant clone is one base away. CDR3 DNA sequence: TGTGCCAGCAGCATAGGGTGGGACGAGCAGTACTTC. It translates to CASSIGWDEQYF. The chain couples TRBV2 to TRBJ2-7; D is uncertain. This CDR3 contains 12 residues. Between the trimmed V and J ends, which lost 6 bases and 5 bases, there was a span of 11 bases. Germline CDR1 reads SNHLY; CDR2 reads FYNNEI.

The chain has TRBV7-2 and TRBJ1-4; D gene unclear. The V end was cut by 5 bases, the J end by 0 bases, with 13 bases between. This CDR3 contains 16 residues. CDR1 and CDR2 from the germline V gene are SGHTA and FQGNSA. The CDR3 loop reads CASSPQEGATNEKLFF. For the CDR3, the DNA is TGTGCCAGCAGCCCTCAGGAGGGTGCAACTAATGAAAAACTGTTTTTT.

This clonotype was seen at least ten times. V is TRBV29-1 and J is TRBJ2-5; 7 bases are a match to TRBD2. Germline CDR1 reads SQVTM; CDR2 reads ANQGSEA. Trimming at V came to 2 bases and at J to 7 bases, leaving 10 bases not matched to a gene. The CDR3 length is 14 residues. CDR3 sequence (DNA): TGCAGCGTTGAAATAGACGGGAGGCGCGGGACCCAGTACTTC. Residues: CSVEIDGRRGTQYF.

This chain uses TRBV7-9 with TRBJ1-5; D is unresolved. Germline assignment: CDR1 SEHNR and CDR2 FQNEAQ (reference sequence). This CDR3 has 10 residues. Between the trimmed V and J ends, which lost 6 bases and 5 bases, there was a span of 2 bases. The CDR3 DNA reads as TGTGCCAGCAGTGATCAGCCCCAGCATTTT. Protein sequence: CASSDQPQHF.

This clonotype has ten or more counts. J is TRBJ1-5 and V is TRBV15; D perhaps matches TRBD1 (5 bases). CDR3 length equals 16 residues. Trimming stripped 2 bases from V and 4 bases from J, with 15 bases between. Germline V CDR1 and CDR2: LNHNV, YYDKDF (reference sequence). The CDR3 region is CATSRTGAVGNQPQHF. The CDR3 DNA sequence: TGTGCCACCAGCAGAACCGGGGCGGTCGGGAATCAGCCCCAGCATTTT. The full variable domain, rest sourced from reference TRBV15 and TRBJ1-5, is DAMVIQNPRYQVTQFGKPVTLSCSQTLNHNVMYWYQQKSSQAPKLLFHYYDKDFNNEADTPDNFQSRRPNTSFCFLDIRSPGLGDTAMYLCATSRTGAVGNQPQHFGDGTRLSIL.

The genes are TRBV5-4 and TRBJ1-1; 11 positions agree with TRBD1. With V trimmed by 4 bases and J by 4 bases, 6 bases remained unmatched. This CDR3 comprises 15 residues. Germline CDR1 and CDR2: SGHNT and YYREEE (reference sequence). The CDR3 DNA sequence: TGTGCCAGCAGCGGATCCGGGACAGGGGGCACTGAAGCTTTCTTT. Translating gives CASSGSGTGGTEAFF.

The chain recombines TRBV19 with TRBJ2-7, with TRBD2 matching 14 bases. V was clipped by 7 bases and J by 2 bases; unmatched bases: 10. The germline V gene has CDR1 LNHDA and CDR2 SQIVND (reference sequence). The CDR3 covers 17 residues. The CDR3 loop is CASIGPGLAGAPYEQYF. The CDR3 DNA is TGTGCCAGTATCGGGCCGGGACTAGCGGGGGCTCCCTACGAGCAGTACTTC.

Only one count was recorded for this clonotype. The CDR3 DNA reads TGTGCCAGCAGTTTAGGGAGTTTGACCCTTAGAAATAATGAAAAACTGTTTTTT. Amino acid sequence: CASSLGSLTLRNNEKLFF. The genes are TRBV12-3 or TRBV12-4 and TRBJ1-4; D remains ambiguous. CDR3 length: 18 residues. The V end was cut by 1 base, the J end by 4 bases, with 19 bases between.